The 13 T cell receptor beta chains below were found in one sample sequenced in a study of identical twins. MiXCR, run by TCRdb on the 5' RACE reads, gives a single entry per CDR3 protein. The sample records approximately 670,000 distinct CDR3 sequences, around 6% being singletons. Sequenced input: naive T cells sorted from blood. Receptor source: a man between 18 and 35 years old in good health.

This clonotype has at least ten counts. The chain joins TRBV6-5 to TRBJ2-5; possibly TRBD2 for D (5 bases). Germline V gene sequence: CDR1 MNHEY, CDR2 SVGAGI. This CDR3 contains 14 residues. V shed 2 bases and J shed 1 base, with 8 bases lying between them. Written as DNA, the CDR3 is TGTGCCAGCAGTTACCGCCGGGGCCAAGAGACCCAGTACTTC. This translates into CASSYRRGQETQYF.

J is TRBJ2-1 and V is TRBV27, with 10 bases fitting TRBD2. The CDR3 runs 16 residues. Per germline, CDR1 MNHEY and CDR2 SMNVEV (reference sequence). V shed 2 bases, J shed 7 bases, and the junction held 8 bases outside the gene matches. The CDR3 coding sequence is TGTGCCAGCAGTTTACTAGCGGGGGACCCTCGAAATGAGCAGTTCTTC. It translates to CASSLLAGDPRNEQFF.

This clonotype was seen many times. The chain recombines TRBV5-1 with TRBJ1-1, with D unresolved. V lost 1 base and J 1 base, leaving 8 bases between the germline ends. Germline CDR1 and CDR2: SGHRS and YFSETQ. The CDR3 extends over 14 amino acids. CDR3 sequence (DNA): TGCGCCAGCAGCTTGACGGTTACGAACACTGAAGCTTTCTTT. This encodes CASSLTVTNTEAFF.

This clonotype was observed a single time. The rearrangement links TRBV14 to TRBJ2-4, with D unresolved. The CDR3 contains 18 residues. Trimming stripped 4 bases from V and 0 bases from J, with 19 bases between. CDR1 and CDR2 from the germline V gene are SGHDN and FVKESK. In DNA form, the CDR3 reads TGTGCCAGCAGCCTAAAACTCACGGATCCACTAGCCAAAAACATTCAGTACTTC. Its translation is CASSLKLTDPLAKNIQYF.

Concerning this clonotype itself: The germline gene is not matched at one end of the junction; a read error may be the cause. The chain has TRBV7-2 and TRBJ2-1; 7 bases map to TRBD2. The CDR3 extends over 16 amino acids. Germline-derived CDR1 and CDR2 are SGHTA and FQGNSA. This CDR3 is CASSREVLSSYNEQIF. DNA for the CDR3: TGTGCCAGCAGCCGGGAGGTCCTGAGCTCCTACAATGAGCAGATCTTC.

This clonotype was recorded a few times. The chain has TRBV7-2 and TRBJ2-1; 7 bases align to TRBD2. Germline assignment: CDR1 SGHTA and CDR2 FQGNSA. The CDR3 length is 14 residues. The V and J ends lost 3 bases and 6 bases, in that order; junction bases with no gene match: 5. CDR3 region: CASSLGGVLNEQFF. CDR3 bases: TGTGCCAGCAGCTTGGGAGGGGTACTCAATGAGCAGTTCTTC.

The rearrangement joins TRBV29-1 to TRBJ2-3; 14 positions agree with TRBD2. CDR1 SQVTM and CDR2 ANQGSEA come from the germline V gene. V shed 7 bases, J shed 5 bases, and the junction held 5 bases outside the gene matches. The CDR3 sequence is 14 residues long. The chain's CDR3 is CSAGLAGGGDTQYF. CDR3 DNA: TGCAGCGCTGGACTAGCGGGAGGTGGAGATACGCAGTATTTT.

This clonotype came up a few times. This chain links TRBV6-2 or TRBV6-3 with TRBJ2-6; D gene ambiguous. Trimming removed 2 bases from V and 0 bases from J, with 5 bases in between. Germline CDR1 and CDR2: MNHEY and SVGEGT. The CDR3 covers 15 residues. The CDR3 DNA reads TGTGCCAGCAGTTACGTGGCCTCTGGGGCCAACGTCCTGACTTTC. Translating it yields CASSYVASGANVLTF.

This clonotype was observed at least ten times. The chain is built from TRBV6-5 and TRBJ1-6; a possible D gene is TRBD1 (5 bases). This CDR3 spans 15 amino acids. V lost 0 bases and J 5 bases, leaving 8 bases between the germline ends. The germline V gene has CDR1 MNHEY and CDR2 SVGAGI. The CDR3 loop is CASSYSTAHNSPLHF. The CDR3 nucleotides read TGTGCCAGCAGTTACTCGACAGCCCATAATTCACCCCTCCACTTT.

The CDR3 here is CASSLVSNRKSTDTQYF. The CDR3 DNA follows: TGCGCCAGCAGCTTGGTATCAAACAGAAAGAGCACAGATACGCAGTATTTT. The chain has TRBV5-1 and TRBJ2-3; D is unresolved. Germline assignment: CDR1 SGHRS and CDR2 YFSETQ. This CDR3 region has 17 residues. V was trimmed by 0 bases and J by 0 bases, leaving 14 bases between them.

This CDR3 reads CAIKKGLENTGELFF. The CDR3 DNA is TGTGCCATCAAGAAGGGACTAGAGAACACCGGGGAGCTGTTTTTT. The rearrangement links TRBV10-3 to TRBJ2-2; 8 bases agree with TRBD2. Germline V gene sequence: CDR1 ENHRY, CDR2 SYGVKD. CDR3 size: 15 residues. After removal of 7 bases from V and 1 base from J, the junction contained 5 bases not matched to a gene.

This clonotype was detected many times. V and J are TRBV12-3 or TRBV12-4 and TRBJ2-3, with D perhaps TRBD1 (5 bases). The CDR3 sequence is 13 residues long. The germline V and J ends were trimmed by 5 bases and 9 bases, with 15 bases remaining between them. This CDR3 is CASSPLLSGTQYF. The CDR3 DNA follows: TGTGCCAGCAGTCCCCTGTTGTCAGGGACGCAGTATTTT.

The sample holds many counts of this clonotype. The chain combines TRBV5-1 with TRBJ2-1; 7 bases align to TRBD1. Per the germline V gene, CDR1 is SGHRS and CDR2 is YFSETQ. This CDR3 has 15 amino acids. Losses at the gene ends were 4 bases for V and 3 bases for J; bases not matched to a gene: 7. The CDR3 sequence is CASSTVRDSYNEQFF. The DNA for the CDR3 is TGCGCCAGCAGCACCGTCCGGGACAGCTACAATGAGCAGTTCTTC.